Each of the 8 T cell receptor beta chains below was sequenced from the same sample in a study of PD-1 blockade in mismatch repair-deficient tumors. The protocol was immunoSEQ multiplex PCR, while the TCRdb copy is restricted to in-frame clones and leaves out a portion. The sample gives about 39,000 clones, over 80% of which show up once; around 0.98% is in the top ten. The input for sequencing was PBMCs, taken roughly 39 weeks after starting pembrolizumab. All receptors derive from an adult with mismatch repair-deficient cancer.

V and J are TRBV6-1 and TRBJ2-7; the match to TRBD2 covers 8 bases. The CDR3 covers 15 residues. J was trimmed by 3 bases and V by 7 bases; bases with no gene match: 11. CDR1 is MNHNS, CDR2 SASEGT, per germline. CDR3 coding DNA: TGTGCCAGCACCGAAGGACTAGCTATGGGCTACGAGCAGTACTTC. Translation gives CASTEGLAMGYEQYF.

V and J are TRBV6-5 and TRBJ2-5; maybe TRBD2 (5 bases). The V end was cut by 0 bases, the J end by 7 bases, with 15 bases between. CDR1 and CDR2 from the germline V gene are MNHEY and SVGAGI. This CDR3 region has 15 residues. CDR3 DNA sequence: TGTGCCAGCAGTTACTCGTGGACTGGGATCGGGACCCAGTACTTC. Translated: CASSYSWTGIGTQYF.

CDR3 protein: CASSEPGQGGLTSLYEQYF. DNA of the CDR3: TGTGCCAGCAGCGAACCGGGACAGGGAGGTTTAACTAGTCTTTACGAGCAGTACTTC. The chain employs TRBV21-1 and TRBJ2-7; TRBD1 is the table's D call and was not checked against the DNA. TRBV21-1 is termed a pseudogene. There are 19 residues in the CDR3.

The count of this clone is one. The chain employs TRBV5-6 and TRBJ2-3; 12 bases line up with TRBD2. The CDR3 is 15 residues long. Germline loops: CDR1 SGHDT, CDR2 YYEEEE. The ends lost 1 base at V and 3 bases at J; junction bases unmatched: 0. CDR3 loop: CASSLTSGRTDTQYF. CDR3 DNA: TGTGCCAGCAGCTTGACTAGCGGGAGGACAGATACGCAGTATTTT.

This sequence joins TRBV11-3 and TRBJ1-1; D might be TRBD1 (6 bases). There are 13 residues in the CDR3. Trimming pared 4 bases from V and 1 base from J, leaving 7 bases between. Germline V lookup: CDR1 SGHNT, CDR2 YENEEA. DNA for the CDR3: TGTGCCAGCAGCTCGGACAGGAACACTGAAGCTTTCTTT. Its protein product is CASSSDRNTEAFF.

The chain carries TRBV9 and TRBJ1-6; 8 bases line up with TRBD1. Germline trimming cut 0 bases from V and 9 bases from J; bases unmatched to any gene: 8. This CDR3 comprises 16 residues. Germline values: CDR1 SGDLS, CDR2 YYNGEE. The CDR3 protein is CASSVDSGGYGSPLHF. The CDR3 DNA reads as TGTGCCAGCAGCGTAGACTCAGGGGGCTATGGTTCACCCCTCCACTTT.

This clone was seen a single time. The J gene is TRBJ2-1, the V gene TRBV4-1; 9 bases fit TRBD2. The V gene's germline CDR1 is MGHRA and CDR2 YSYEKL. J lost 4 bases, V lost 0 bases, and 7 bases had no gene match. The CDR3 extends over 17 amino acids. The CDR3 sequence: CASSQDTLAGLYNEQFF. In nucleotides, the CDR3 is TGCGCCAGCAGCCAAGATACTCTAGCGGGGTTATACAATGAGCAGTTCTTC.

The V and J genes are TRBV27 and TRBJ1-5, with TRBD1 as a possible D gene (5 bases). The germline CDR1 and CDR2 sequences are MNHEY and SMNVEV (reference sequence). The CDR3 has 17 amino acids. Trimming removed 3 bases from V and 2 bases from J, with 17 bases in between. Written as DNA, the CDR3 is TGTGCCAGCAGTTTCTGGGGGGACGGCCGCGGCAATCAGCCCCAGCATTTT. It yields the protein CASSFWGDGRGNQPQHF.